These 29 T cell receptor beta chains share one sample of origin, sequenced in a study of blood T cell repertoires in COVID-19. Data came from immunoSEQ multiplex PCR; TCRdb stores just in-frame clones and leaves some out. The data hold roughly 67,000 clones, with roughly 90% observed a single time. Sequencing input: peripheral blood. These receptors were collected from a woman aged 55-70 years with acute or convalescent COVID-19.

This chain connects TRBV15 to TRBJ2-1, with 9 bases that match TRBD2. The CDR3 runs 16 residues. Per germline, CDR1 LNHNV and CDR2 YYDKDF (reference sequence). V was pared by 0 bases and J by 6 bases, with 6 bases of the junction left unmatched. The CDR3 reads CATSRDLLAGLNEQFF. The CDR3 bases are TGTGCCACCAGCAGAGATCTCCTAGCGGGGCTCAATGAGCAGTTCTTC. Full variable domain (missing parts from reference TRBV15 and TRBJ2-1): DAMVIQNPRYQVTQFGKPVTLSCSQTLNHNVMYWYQQKSSQAPKLLFHYYDKDFNNEADTPDNFQSRRPNTSFCFLDIRSPGLGDTAMYLCATSRDLLAGLNEQFFGPGTRLTVL.

The chain uses TRBV19 and TRBJ1-1; tentative D call: TRBD1 (5 bases). The CDR3 has 14 amino acids. Germline CDR1 and CDR2: LNHDA and SQIVND (reference sequence). Deletions cut 2 bases from V and 4 bases from J, with 11 bases between. Here the CDR3 DNA reads TGTGCCAGTAGTATAAGGTCAGGGTTCACTGAAGCTTTCTTT. This gives the protein CASSIRSGFTEAFF.

The chain uses TRBV7-2 and TRBJ2-1, with D perhaps matching TRBD2 (5 bases). V was pared by 2 bases and J by 3 bases, with 14 bases between. Per the germline V gene, CDR1 is SGHTA and CDR2 is FQGNSA. The CDR3 has 16 residues. CDR3 sequence reads: CASSLNRAGYYNEQFF. The CDR3 DNA sequence: TGTGCCAGCAGCTTAAATAGGGCGGGCTACTACAATGAGCAGTTCTTC.

J is TRBJ2-2 and V is TRBV4-3, with TRBD2 as a possible D gene (6 bases). Germline loops: CDR1 LGHNA, CDR2 YSLEER. The length of the CDR3 is 17 residues. V lost 0 bases and J lost 0, with 11 bases in between. The DNA for the CDR3 is TGCGCCAGCAGCCAAGAAGCTGGAGGGGCGAACACCGGGGAGCTGTTTTTT. Residues: CASSQEAGGANTGELFF.

The chain combines TRBV29-1 with TRBJ2-5; TRBD2 agrees at 13 bases. This CDR3 has 14 residues. Germline CDR1 is SQVTM and CDR2 is ANQGSEA. The ends lost 7 bases at V and 2 bases at J; junction bases unmatched: 4. The CDR3 DNA follows: TGCAGCGCCCGACTAGCGGGGGGTCAAGAGACCCAGTACTTC. Translation gives CSARLAGGQETQYF.

The V gene is TRBV7-8, the J gene TRBJ2-3, with D unresolved. Trimming took 5 bases from V and 4 from J, leaving 10 bases between them. CDR3 length: 13 amino acids. CDR1 and CDR2 (germline): SGHVS, FQNEAQ. The CDR3 is CASSRGGPDTQYF. CDR3 bases: TGTGCCAGCAGCCGAGGTGGCCCAGATACGCAGTATTTT.

This chain connects TRBV5-6 to TRBJ1-2, with D unclear. CDR3 size: 16 residues. Germline V gene sequence: CDR1 SGHDT, CDR2 YYEEEE. Trimming removed 4 bases at V and 5 bases at J, with 21 bases between. The chain's CDR3 is CASSLEGQYWRYGYTF. The CDR3 bases are TGTGCCAGCAGCCTGGAAGGTCAATACTGGAGATATGGCTACACCTTC.

The chain employs TRBV18 and TRBJ2-5; perhaps TRBD1 as D (6 bases). This CDR3 comprises 14 residues. V was cut by 3 bases and J by 2 bases, with 10 bases left in between. Germline values: CDR1 KGHSH, CDR2 LQKENI. Here the CDR3 reads CASSPSGTQETQYF. The CDR3 DNA reads TGTGCCAGCTCACCTTCCGGGACACAAGAGACCCAGTACTTC.

The J gene is TRBJ2-1, the V gene TRBV2; D is unclear. Trimming stripped 8 bases from V and 2 bases from J, with 13 bases between. CDR3 length equals 14 residues. Germline values: CDR1 SNHLY, CDR2 FYNNEI. The CDR3 DNA reads as TGTGCCAGCCTCGAGACGCTAGCCTACAATGAGCAGTTCTTC. Its translation is CASLETLAYNEQFF. The full variable domain, its missing parts supplied by reference TRBV2 and TRBJ2-1, is EPEVTQTPSHQVTQMGQEVILRCVPISNHLYFYWYRQILGQKVEFLVSFYNNEISEKSEIFDDQFSVERPDGSNFTLKIRSTKLEDSAMYFCASLETLAYNEQFFGPGTRLTVL.

The CDR3 DNA sequence: TGTGCCAGCAGTTTCGGCGGAACTAACTATGGCTACACCTTC. Encoded protein: CASSFGGTNYGYTF. The chain recombines TRBV28 with TRBJ1-2; D remains ambiguous. The germline V and J ends were trimmed by 3 bases and 0 bases, with 8 bases remaining between them. Germline assignment: CDR1 MDHEN and CDR2 SYDVKM. The length of the CDR3 is 14 residues.

The table lists this clone with a count of one. This CDR3 reads CASSWGLAGLSSYNEQFF. The CDR3 region has the DNA TGCGCCAGCAGCTGGGGACTAGCGGGACTGAGCTCCTACAATGAGCAGTTCTTC. J is TRBJ2-1 and V is TRBV5-1; 13 bases map to TRBD2. Trimming cost V 3 bases and J 0 bases; bases outside gene matches: 6. The CDR3 loop spans 18 amino acids. Germline assignment: CDR1 SGHRS and CDR2 YFSETQ.

CDR3 amino acids: CASSLTGWNTEAFF. The CDR3 DNA sequence: TGCGCCAGCAGCTTGACAGGGTGGAACACTGAAGCTTTCTTT. The chain is built from TRBV5-1 and TRBJ1-1, with a weak D call TRBD1 (6 bases). This CDR3 comprises 14 residues. V was cut by 1 base and J by 1 base, with 8 bases left in between. The germline CDR1 and CDR2 sequences are SGHRS and YFSETQ.

J is TRBJ2-5 and V is TRBV5-4; TRBD1 is a possible D gene (5 bases). Germline CDR1 is SGHNT and CDR2 is YYREEE (reference sequence). The CDR3 spans 14 residues. Trimming shortened V by 0 bases and J by 5 bases, and 11 bases separated the two germline ends. The CDR3 region is CASSLGGRGETQYF. The DNA for the CDR3 is TGTGCCAGCAGCTTGGGGGGTAGGGGTGAGACCCAGTACTTC.

The chain employs TRBV6-5 and TRBJ2-3; 11 positions agree with TRBD1. The V and J ends lost 2 bases and 4 bases, in that order; junction bases with no gene match: 2. The CDR3 is 15 amino acids. Germline V gives CDR1 MNHEY, CDR2 SVGAGI. CDR3 protein: CASSYRGQGADTQYF. The CDR3 region has the DNA TGTGCCAGCAGTTACAGGGGACAGGGGGCAGATACGCAGTATTTT.

The genes are TRBV20-1 and TRBJ2-3, with 13 bases that match TRBD2. The CDR3 consists of 16 residues. Germline V gene data show CDR1 as DFQATT and CDR2 as SNEGSKA (reference sequence). V was clipped by 3 bases and J by 6 bases; unmatched bases: 9. CDR3 nucleotide sequence: TGCAGTGCTAGTAGGGGGGGACTAGCGGGATGGGATACGCAGTATTTT. This gives the protein CSASRGGLAGWDTQYF.

This chain links TRBV27 with TRBJ2-1; 9 nucleotides line up with TRBD2. This CDR3 is built from 15 residues. V shed 5 bases and J 6 bases; nucleotides not matched to a gene: 8. Germline CDR1 reads MNHEY; CDR2 reads SMNVEV (reference sequence). CDR3 in amino acids: CASSQIAGVFNEQFF. CDR3 DNA sequence: TGTGCCAGCAGTCAAATAGCGGGAGTCTTCAATGAGCAGTTCTTC.

The chain recombines TRBV7-9 with TRBJ1-2; 8 bases map to TRBD1. The CDR3 has 14 amino acids. Germline assignment: CDR1 SEHNR and CDR2 FQNEAQ (reference sequence). The V gene end was trimmed by 1 base and the J gene end by 8 bases; junction bases not matched to a gene: 6. CDR3 bases: TGTGCCAGCAGCTTAGGGCAGGGGGCTGGCGGCTACACCTTC. It yields the protein CASSLGQGAGGYTF. The whole variable domain, remainder taken from reference TRBV7-9 and TRBJ1-2, is DTGVSQNPRHKITKRGQNVTFRCDPISEHNRLYWYRQTLGQGPEFLTYFQNEAQLEKSRLLSDRFSAERPKGSFSTLEIQRTEQGDSAMYLCASSLGQGAGGYTFGSGTRLTVV.

Here the CDR3 DNA reads TGTGCCAGCAGTCGCCTGGGACTAGCGGGAGAGGGGTCCTACAATGAGCAGTTCTTC. Its protein is CASSRLGLAGEGSYNEQFF. This chain joins TRBV6-2 or TRBV6-3 and TRBJ2-1; 14 bases align to TRBD2. CDR3 length: 19 residues. CDR1 and CDR2 (germline): MNHEY, SVGEGT. V shed 5 bases and J 1 base; nucleotides not matched to a gene: 10.

The J gene is TRBJ1-4, the V gene TRBV4-2; 12 nucleotides align to TRBD1. CDR1 is LGHNA and CDR2 is YNFKEQ in the germline V gene. V was clipped by 4 bases and J by 7 bases; unmatched bases: 4. The CDR3 loop spans 15 amino acids. CDR3 DNA: TGTGCCAGCAGCCCGCGGGACAGGGGGCCTGAAAAACTGTTTTTT. Translation: CASSPRDRGPEKLFF.

The chain employs TRBV14 and TRBJ1-1, with TRBD1 as a possible D gene (5 bases). The germline V gene encodes CDR1 SGHDN and CDR2 FVKESK. V was clipped by 2 bases and J by 6 bases, with 22 bases between them. The CDR3 is 17 amino acids. The CDR3 reads CASSQHLVAQGGAEAFF. The CDR3 DNA sequence: TGTGCCAGCAGCCAACATCTGGTGGCTCAGGGTGGGGCTGAAGCTTTCTTT.

The chain employs TRBV2 and TRBJ1-5; D uncertain. V shed 7 bases and J shed 2 bases, with 15 bases lying between them. This CDR3 region has 15 residues. The germline gives CDR1 SNHLY, CDR2 FYNNEI. CDR3 loop: CASTETAGGNQPQHF. DNA of the CDR3: TGTGCCAGCACCGAAACAGCGGGAGGCAATCAGCCCCAGCATTTT.

The rearrangement uses TRBV19 and TRBJ2-3, with D tentatively TRBD1 (6 bases). Trimming stripped 8 bases from V and 5 bases from J, with 20 bases between. The CDR3 is 15 amino acids. Germline loops: CDR1 LNHDA, CDR2 SQIVND (reference sequence). The CDR3 region has the DNA TGTGCCAGTGCACGGGGACAAACCCAGAGAGATACGCAGTATTTT. Its protein is CASARGQTQRDTQYF.

The chain couples TRBV7-2 to TRBJ2-1, with D possibly matching TRBD1 (6 bases). V lost 5 bases, J lost 4 bases, and 12 bases lay in between. The CDR3 is 14 residues long. Germline lookup yields CDR1 SGHTA and CDR2 FQGNSA. The CDR3 loop reads CASSPGTTYNEQFF. CDR3 DNA sequence: TGTGCCAGCAGCCCCGGGACAACATACAATGAGCAGTTCTTC.

This sequence joins TRBV7-9 and TRBJ1-6, with a weak D call TRBD1 (6 bases). V was clipped by 0 bases and J by 7 bases, with 7 bases between them. The germline gives CDR1 SEHNR, CDR2 FQNEAQ (reference sequence). CDR3 length: 14 amino acids. The CDR3: CASSLAQGNSPLHF. The CDR3 DNA follows: TGTGCCAGCAGCTTAGCACAGGGAAATTCACCCCTCCACTTT.

In DNA form, the CDR3 reads TGTGCCAGCAGTGATCCCCTAGCGGGGGCAGAGACCCAGTACTTC. Translation: CASSDPLAGAETQYF. The chain couples TRBV25-1 to TRBJ2-5; 10 bases line up with TRBD2. Losses at the gene ends were 3 bases for V and 4 bases for J; bases not matched to a gene: 5. The CDR3 totals 15 residues. Germline values: CDR1 MGHDK, CDR2 SYGVNS.

This sequence joins TRBV7-2 and TRBJ1-2; D unresolved. The CDR3 length is 13 residues. The V gene lost 5 bases and the J gene lost 4 bases, with 11 bases spanning the gap. Germline V gives CDR1 SGHTA, CDR2 FQGNSA. The CDR3: CASSPARGYGYTF. Here the CDR3 DNA reads TGTGCCAGCAGCCCCGCCCGAGGCTATGGCTACACCTTC.

This clone was detected once. This chain uses TRBV20-1 with TRBJ1-2; no reliable D call. The CDR3 extends over 16 amino acids. CDR1 and CDR2 from the germline V gene are DFQATT and SNEGSKA (reference sequence). V was trimmed by 3 bases and J by 4 bases, leaving 21 bases between them. This CDR3 reads CSASEVLEGAAYGYTF. DNA of the CDR3: TGCAGTGCTAGTGAGGTTTTGGAGGGAGCGGCCTATGGCTACACCTTC.

The chain carries TRBV5-4 and TRBJ1-2; D uncertain. The CDR3 is made up of 15 amino acids. V dropped 0 bases and J dropped 7 bases, with 16 bases sitting between them. CDR1 is SGHNT and CDR2 is YYREEE in the germline V gene (reference sequence). CDR3 loop: CASSLALSQDRGYTF. Here the CDR3 DNA reads TGTGCCAGCAGCTTGGCCCTTTCGCAGGATCGTGGCTACACCTTC.

The V gene is TRBV7-6, the J gene TRBJ2-5; 12 bases align to TRBD2. The CDR3 is 18 residues long. The J segment lost 5 bases and the V segment lost 0 bases, leaving 10 bases of the junction unmatched. CDR1 is SGHVS, CDR2 FNYEAQ, per germline. The CDR3 region has the DNA TGTGCCAGCAGCTTAGCCCCTCTAGCGGGAGGGCTCGGGGAGACCCAGTACTTC. This translates into CASSLAPLAGGLGETQYF.